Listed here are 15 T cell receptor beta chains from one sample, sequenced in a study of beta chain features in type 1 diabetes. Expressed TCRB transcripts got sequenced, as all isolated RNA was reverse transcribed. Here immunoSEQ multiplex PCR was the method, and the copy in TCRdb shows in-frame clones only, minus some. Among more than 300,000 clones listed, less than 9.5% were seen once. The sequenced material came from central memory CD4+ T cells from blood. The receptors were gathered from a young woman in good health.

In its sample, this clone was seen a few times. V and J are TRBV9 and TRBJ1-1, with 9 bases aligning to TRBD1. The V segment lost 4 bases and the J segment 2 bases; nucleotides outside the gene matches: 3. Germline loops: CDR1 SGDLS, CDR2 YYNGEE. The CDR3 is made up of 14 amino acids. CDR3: CASSPGQGNTEAFF. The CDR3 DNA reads TGTGCCAGCAGCCCGGGACAGGGTAACACTGAAGCTTTCTTT.

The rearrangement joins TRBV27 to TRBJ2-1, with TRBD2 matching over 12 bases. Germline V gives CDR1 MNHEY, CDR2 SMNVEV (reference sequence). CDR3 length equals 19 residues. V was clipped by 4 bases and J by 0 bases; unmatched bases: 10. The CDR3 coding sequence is TGTGCCAGCAGTTACAGGACTAGCGGGATGGGAAGCTCCTACAATGAGCAGTTCTTC. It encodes CASSYRTSGMGSSYNEQFF.

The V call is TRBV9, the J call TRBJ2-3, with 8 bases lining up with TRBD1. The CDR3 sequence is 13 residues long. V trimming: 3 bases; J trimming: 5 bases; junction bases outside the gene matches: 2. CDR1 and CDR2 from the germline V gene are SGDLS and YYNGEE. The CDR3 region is CASSEDREDTQYF. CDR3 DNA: TGTGCCAGCAGCGAGGACAGGGAAGATACGCAGTATTTT.

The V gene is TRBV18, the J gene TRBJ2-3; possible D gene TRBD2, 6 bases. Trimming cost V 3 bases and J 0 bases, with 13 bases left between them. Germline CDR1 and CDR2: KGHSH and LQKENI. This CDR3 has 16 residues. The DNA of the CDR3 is TGTGCCAGCTCACCCATGCCCAGCGGGAGCACAGATACGCAGTATTTT. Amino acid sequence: CASSPMPSGSTDTQYF.

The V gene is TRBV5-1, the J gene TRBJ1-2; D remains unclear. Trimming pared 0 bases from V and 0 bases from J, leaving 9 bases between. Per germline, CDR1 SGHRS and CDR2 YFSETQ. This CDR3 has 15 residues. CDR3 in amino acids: CASSLEGRSNYGYTF. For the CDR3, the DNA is TGCGCCAGCAGCTTGGAAGGCCGTTCTAACTATGGCTACACCTTC.

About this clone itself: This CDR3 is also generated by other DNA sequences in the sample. CDR3 in amino acids: CASSPGLTYEQYF. As DNA, the CDR3 is TGTGCCAGCTCACCCGGACTAACCTACGAGCAGTACTTC. The V gene is TRBV18, the J gene TRBJ2-7, with a possible D match to TRBD2 (6 bases). V was shortened by 3 bases and J by 2 bases, with 8 bases between the two germline ends. The CDR3 totals 13 residues. Germline values: CDR1 KGHSH, CDR2 LQKENI.

The CDR3 loop reads CASSYSAKEVGYTF. The CDR3 region has the DNA TGTGCCAGCAGTTACTCGGCCAAAGAGGTCGGCTACACCTTC. The chain couples TRBV6-5 to TRBJ1-2, with unresolved D. Germline lookup yields CDR1 MNHEY and CDR2 SVGAGI. The CDR3 loop spans 14 amino acids. Between the trimmed V and J ends, which lost 0 bases and 8 bases, there was a span of 13 bases.

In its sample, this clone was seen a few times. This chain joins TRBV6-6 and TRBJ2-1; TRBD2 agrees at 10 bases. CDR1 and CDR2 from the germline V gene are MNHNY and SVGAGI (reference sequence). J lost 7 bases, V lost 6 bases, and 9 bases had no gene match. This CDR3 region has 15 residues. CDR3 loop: CASSPGTSEGNEQFF. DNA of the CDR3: TGTGCCAGCAGCCCCGGGACTAGCGAAGGGAATGAGCAGTTCTTC.

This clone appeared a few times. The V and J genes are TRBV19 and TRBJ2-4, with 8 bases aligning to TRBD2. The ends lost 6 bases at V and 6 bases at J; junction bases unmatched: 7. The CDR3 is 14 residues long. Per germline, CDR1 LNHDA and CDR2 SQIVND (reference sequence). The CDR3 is CASSPGLERNIQYF. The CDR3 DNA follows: TGTGCCAGTAGCCCGGGACTAGAAAGAAACATTCAGTACTTC.

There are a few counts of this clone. The CDR3 DNA reads TGTGCCACCAGCAGAGCTACGGTTTCCTACAATGAGCAGTTCTTC. The encoded protein is CATSRATVSYNEQFF. The chain uses TRBV15 and TRBJ2-1, with D unresolved. This CDR3 region has 15 residues. V was shortened by 1 base and J by 1 base, with 8 bases between the two germline ends. CDR1 and CDR2 from the germline V gene are LNHNV and YYDKDF (reference sequence).

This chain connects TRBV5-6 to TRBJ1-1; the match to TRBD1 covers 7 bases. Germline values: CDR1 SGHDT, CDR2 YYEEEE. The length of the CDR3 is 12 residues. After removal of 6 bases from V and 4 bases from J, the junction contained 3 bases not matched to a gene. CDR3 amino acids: CASTKGATEAFF. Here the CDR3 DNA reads TGTGCCAGCACAAAGGGGGCCACTGAAGCTTTCTTT.

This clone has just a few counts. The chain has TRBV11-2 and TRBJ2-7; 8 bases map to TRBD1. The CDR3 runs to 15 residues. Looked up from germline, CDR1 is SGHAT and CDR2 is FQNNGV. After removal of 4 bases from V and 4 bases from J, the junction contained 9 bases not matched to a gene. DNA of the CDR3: TGTGCCAGCAGCTCCCAGGGGGCGCTTGGGTACGAGCAGTACTTC. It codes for CASSSQGALGYEQYF.

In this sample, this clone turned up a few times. CDR3 sequence (DNA): TGCAGCGCCCCGCAACTAGCGGGAGGGAAAAGCTCCTACAATGAGCAGTTCTTC. Protein product: CSAPQLAGGKSSYNEQFF. The rearrangement uses TRBV29-1 and TRBJ2-1; 13 bases are a match to TRBD2. This CDR3 contains 18 residues. Germline loops: CDR1 SQVTM, CDR2 ANQGSEA. The junction had 12 bases not matched to a gene; V was cut back by 7 bases and J by 0 bases.

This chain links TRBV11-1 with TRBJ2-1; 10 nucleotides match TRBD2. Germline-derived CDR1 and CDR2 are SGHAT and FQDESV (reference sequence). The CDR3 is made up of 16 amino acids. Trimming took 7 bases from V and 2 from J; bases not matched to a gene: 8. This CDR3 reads CASTDSGRAPYNEQFF. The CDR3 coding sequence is TGTGCCAGCACCGACAGCGGGAGGGCCCCCTACAATGAGCAGTTCTTC.

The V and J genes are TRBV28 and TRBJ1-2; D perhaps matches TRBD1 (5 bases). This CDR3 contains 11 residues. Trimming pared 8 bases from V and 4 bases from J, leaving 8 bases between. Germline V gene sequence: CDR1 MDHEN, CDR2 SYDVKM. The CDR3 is CASADSYGYTF. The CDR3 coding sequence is TGTGCCAGCGCTGACAGCTATGGCTACACCTTC.